These 26 T cell receptor beta chains originate from one sample sequenced in a study of blood T cell repertoires in COVID-19. The assay was immunoSEQ multiplex PCR, and TCRdb's table has in-frame clones only and misses some. The sample has 70,000 or so clones; over 80% are singletons. The source material was peripheral blood. These receptors were collected from an elderly man with active or convalescent COVID-19.

Of note for this clone: Compared with germline, one end of the junction differs, possibly owing to a read error. This chain connects TRBV3-1 (or the pseudogene TRBV3-2) to TRBJ2-3; TRBD2 aligns across 8 bases. In germline, CDR1 is LGHDT, CDR2 YNNKEL (reference sequence). CDR3 size: 15 residues. DNA of the CDR3: TGTGCCAGCAGACAAGGACGGAGCGGGAGAGATACGCAGTATTTT. As protein: CASRQGRSGRDTQYF.

The chain couples TRBV10-3 to TRBJ2-3, with 9 bases aligning to TRBD2. This CDR3 region has 15 residues. The J segment lost 2 bases and the V segment lost 6 bases, leaving 6 bases of the junction unmatched. Looked up from germline, CDR1 is ENHRY and CDR2 is SYGVKD. CDR3 sequence: CAISWTSADTDTQYF. As DNA, the CDR3 is TGTGCCATCAGCTGGACTAGCGCTGACACAGATACGCAGTATTTT.

V usage is TRBV19 and J usage is TRBJ1-2; the D is unclear. Between the trimmed V and J ends, which lost 6 bases and 3 bases, there was a span of 8 bases. Per germline, CDR1 LNHDA and CDR2 SQIVND (reference sequence). The CDR3 consists of 12 residues. The CDR3 loop is CASRWQDYGYTF. In DNA, the CDR3 is TGTGCCAGTAGGTGGCAGGACTATGGCTACACCTTC.

This clone was counted a few times. This chain links TRBV30 with TRBJ2-7; 8 bases fit TRBD1. The CDR3 length is 13 residues. After removal of 4 bases from V and 6 bases from J, the junction contained 8 bases not matched to a gene. The germline gives CDR1 GTSNPN, CDR2 SVGIG (reference sequence). The CDR3 sequence is CAWKVAGGSEQYF. Written as DNA, the CDR3 is TGTGCCTGGAAAGTGGCAGGGGGCTCCGAGCAGTACTTC.

This clone occurred once. The rearrangement links TRBV19 to TRBJ1-4; maybe TRBD1 (6 bases). Trimming stripped 2 bases from V and 5 bases from J, with 12 bases between. Per germline, CDR1 LNHDA and CDR2 SQIVND (reference sequence). CDR3 size: 15 residues. This CDR3 is CASSIRRGTNEKLFF. The CDR3 bases are TGTGCCAGTAGTATAAGACGAGGGACAAATGAAAAACTGTTTTTT.

The chain recombines TRBV19 with TRBJ1-4, with 7 nucleotides matching TRBD1. V lost 5 bases to trimming and J lost 1 base; unmatched junction nucleotides: 4. The germline V gene encodes CDR1 LNHDA and CDR2 SQIVND (reference sequence). There are 15 residues in the CDR3. The DNA of the CDR3 is TGTGCCAGTAGTGCCCGACAGGGAACTAATGAAAAACTGTTTTTT. It is translated as CASSARQGTNEKLFF.

The V call is TRBV11-3, the J call TRBJ2-3, with 9 bases identical to TRBD2. This CDR3 has 19 residues. CDR1 and CDR2 from the germline V gene are SGHNT and YENEEA. With 4 bases clipped from V and 0 bases from J, the junction kept 14 bases outside the gene matches. The CDR3 loop is CASSYRLAAITSSTDTQYF. The CDR3 coding sequence is TGTGCCAGCAGCTACAGACTAGCGGCGATTACCTCTAGCACAGATACGCAGTATTTT.

This chain links TRBV5-6 with TRBJ1-1, with unresolved D. With 0 bases removed from V and 2 bases from J, the gap between germline ends came to 11 bases. Germline V gene sequence: CDR1 SGHDT, CDR2 YYEEEE. This CDR3 spans 15 amino acids. In DNA, the CDR3 is TGTGCCAGCAGCTTGGTAGCACTACCCAACACTGAAGCTTTCTTT. Translated: CASSLVALPNTEAFF.

The J gene is TRBJ2-5, the V gene TRBV2; D might be TRBD2 (8 bases). The CDR3 runs 14 residues. In germline, CDR1 is SNHLY, CDR2 FYNNEI. V shed 6 bases and J shed 2 bases, with 13 bases lying between them. The chain's CDR3 is CASSAGGQQETQYF. The CDR3, as DNA: TGTGCCAGCAGCGCGGGGGGACAGCAAGAGACCCAGTACTTC. The full variable domain, with the rest looked up from reference TRBV2 and TRBJ2-5, is EPEVTQTPSHQVTQMGQEVILRCVPISNHLYFYWYRQILGQKVEFLVSFYNNEISEKSEIFDDQFSVERPDGSNFTLKIRSTKLEDSAMYFCASSAGGQQETQYFGPGTRLLVL.

V and J are TRBV5-1 and TRBJ2-5, with 7 positions matching TRBD1. Germline V gives CDR1 SGHRS, CDR2 YFSETQ. After removal of 4 bases from V and 0 bases from J, the junction contained 3 bases not matched to a gene. This CDR3 region has 14 residues. For the CDR3, the DNA is TGCGCCAGCAGCAGTGACAGGGACCAAGAGACCCAGTACTTC. Its protein product is CASSSDRDQETQYF.

The J gene is TRBJ1-1, the V gene TRBV10-3; 9 bases map to TRBD1. V shed 6 bases, J shed 2 bases, and the junction held 10 bases outside the gene matches. This CDR3 comprises 16 residues. Germline CDR1 ENHRY, CDR2 SYGVKD. The CDR3 coding sequence is TGTGCCATCAGGGCCGGGACAGGGAGGGTTAACACTGAAGCTTTCTTT. Translation gives CAIRAGTGRVNTEAFF.

A single count supports this clone. The V gene is TRBV15, the J gene TRBJ1-6; the D gene is possibly TRBD1 (6 bases). Trimming cost V 3 bases and J 8 bases, with 17 bases left between them. CDR3 length equals 16 residues. Germline V gene data show CDR1 as LNHNV and CDR2 as YYDKDF (reference sequence). In nucleotides, the CDR3 is TGTGCCACCAGCAGCCTCGAGGGGGTCGCGCATTCACCCCTCCACTTT. Its protein product is CATSSLEGVAHSPLHF.

The V call is TRBV19, the J call TRBJ1-5; D not certain. Germline-derived CDR1 and CDR2 are LNHDA and SQIVND (reference sequence). The CDR3 spans 16 residues. Trimming removed 3 bases at V and 3 bases at J, with 15 bases between. The CDR3 loop is CASSIQKPPLNQPQHF. The CDR3 DNA follows: TGTGCCAGTAGTATCCAGAAACCGCCCCTCAATCAGCCCCAGCATTTT. Full variable domain (outside the CDR3, taken from reference TRBV19 and TRBJ1-5): DGGITQSPKYLFRKEGQNVTLSCEQNLNHDAMYWYRQDPGQGLRLIYYSQIVNDFQKGDIAEGYSVSREKKESFPLTVTSAQKNPTAFYLCASSIQKPPLNQPQHFGDGTRLSIL.

The chain carries TRBV6-5 and TRBJ2-1; 7 bases match TRBD2. The CDR3 is made up of 13 amino acids. The junction had 10 bases not matched to a gene; V was cut back by 10 bases and J by 7 bases. CDR1 and CDR2 from the germline V gene are MNHEY and SVGAGI. The CDR3 loop reads CATGLVGGNEQFF. The CDR3 DNA sequence: TGTGCCACCGGACTAGTTGGCGGTAATGAGCAGTTCTTC.

This chain joins TRBV28 and TRBJ2-3; D ambiguous. V was cut by 3 bases and J by 1 base, with 5 bases left in between. This CDR3 region has 13 residues. CDR1 is MDHEN and CDR2 is SYDVKM in the germline V gene. The CDR3 protein is CASSLPGTDTQYF. DNA for the CDR3: TGTGCCAGCAGTTTGCCGGGCACAGATACGCAGTATTTT.

The chain joins TRBV6-4 to TRBJ2-7; D call uncertain. Trimming shortened V by 7 bases and J by 0 bases, and 10 bases separated the two germline ends. Looked up from germline, CDR1 is MRHNA and CDR2 is SNTAGT. The CDR3 runs 13 residues. CDR3 amino acids: CASNYLSSYEQYF. Written as DNA, the CDR3 is TGTGCCAGCAACTACCTCAGCTCCTACGAGCAGTACTTC.

The chain uses TRBV6-5 and TRBJ2-3; 8 bases line up with TRBD2. CDR3 size: 15 residues. After removal of 1 base from V and 8 bases from J, the junction contained 8 bases not matched to a gene. The germline V gene has CDR1 MNHEY and CDR2 SVGAGI. CDR3 amino acids: CASSYWALAGSTQYF. The CDR3 DNA sequence: TGTGCCAGCAGTTACTGGGCTCTAGCGGGTAGTACGCAGTATTTT.

V gene TRBV7-2 combines with J gene TRBJ2-3; 12 nucleotides line up with TRBD2. The CDR3 runs 16 residues. Losses at the gene ends were 5 bases for V and 2 bases for J; bases not matched to a gene: 5. Germline lookup yields CDR1 SGHTA and CDR2 FQGNSA. The CDR3 sequence is CASSPGLAGLTDTQYF. In nucleotides, the CDR3 is TGTGCCAGCAGCCCTGGACTAGCGGGACTCACAGATACGCAGTATTTT.

This chain links TRBV7-2 with TRBJ1-1, with D maybe TRBD1 (6 bases). V was cut by 5 bases and J by 2 bases, with 12 bases left in between. The germline V gene encodes CDR1 SGHTA and CDR2 FQGNSA. The CDR3 sequence is 14 residues long. The CDR3 DNA sequence: TGTGCCAGCAGCGGACAGAGATTAAACACTGAAGCTTTCTTT. This translates into CASSGQRLNTEAFF. The full variable domain, completed using reference TRBV7-2 and TRBJ1-1, is GAGVSQSPSNKVTEKGKDVELRCDPISGHTALYWYRQSLGQGLEFLIYFQGNSAPDKSGLPSDRFSAERTGGSVSTLTIQRTQQEDSAVYLCASSGQRLNTEAFFGQGTRLTVV.

V is TRBV4-1 and J is TRBJ2-1, with 7 bases matching TRBD1. This CDR3 comprises 15 residues. Germline values: CDR1 MGHRA, CDR2 YSYEKL. Trimming at V came to 3 bases and at J to 3 bases, leaving 5 bases not matched to a gene. CDR3 sequence: CASSQLDRSYNEQFF. The CDR3 coding sequence is TGCGCCAGCAGCCAGTTGGACAGGAGCTACAATGAGCAGTTCTTC.

This sequence joins TRBV11-2 and TRBJ2-7; D unresolved. Germline lookup yields CDR1 SGHAT and CDR2 FQNNGV. The CDR3 contains 12 residues. Trimming took off 5 bases at V and 0 bases at J, with 5 bases between the two ends. The CDR3 DNA follows: TGTGCCAGCAGCGAGTACTCCTACGAGCAGTACTTC. Its protein product is CASSEYSYEQYF.

This chain uses TRBV6-6 with TRBJ1-1; 8 bases fit TRBD1. The germline V gene encodes CDR1 MNHNY and CDR2 SVGAGI (reference sequence). Trimming at V came to 5 bases and at J to 6 bases, leaving 8 bases not matched to a gene. The CDR3 is 14 amino acids. As DNA, the CDR3 is TGTGCCAGCAGTACCGGACAGGGTACGGCTGAAGCTTTCTTT. The encoded protein is CASSTGQGTAEAFF.

This clone was observed at least ten times. This chain joins TRBV18 and TRBJ2-1, with 13 bases identical to TRBD2. V dropped 3 bases and J dropped 1; count of bases not matched to a gene: 0. Germline lookup yields CDR1 KGHSH and CDR2 LQKENI. The CDR3 has 16 residues. CDR3 amino acids: CASSPGLAGSYNEQFF. CDR3 in DNA: TGTGCCAGCTCACCGGGACTAGCGGGATCCTACAATGAGCAGTTCTTC.

The chain couples TRBV6-5 to TRBJ2-3; 12 bases agree with TRBD1. The trim removed 4 bases at V and 1 base at J, leaving 3 bases unmatched. The length of the CDR3 is 16 residues. Germline lookup yields CDR1 MNHEY and CDR2 SVGAGI. Here the CDR3 reads CASSSRDRGRTDTQYF. CDR3 coding DNA: TGTGCCAGCAGTTCCCGGGACAGGGGGCGCACAGATACGCAGTATTTT.

This clone was detected once. The V call is TRBV18, the J call TRBJ1-2, with 9 bases identical to TRBD1. Trimming took 6 bases from V and 6 from J; bases not matched to a gene: 14. Germline V CDR1 and CDR2: KGHSH, LQKENI. The CDR3 length is 16 residues. CDR3 residues: CASSSSGTGNEDGYTF. For the CDR3, the DNA is TGTGCCAGCTCGTCGAGCGGGACAGGGAATGAAGATGGCTACACCTTC.

The rearrangement links TRBV2 to TRBJ2-5, with 10 bases lining up with TRBD1. This CDR3 is 13 amino acids long. V trimming: 8 bases; J trimming: 5 bases; junction bases outside the gene matches: 5. The germline V gene has CDR1 SNHLY and CDR2 FYNNEI. The CDR3 loop is CASVRDRGETQYF. For the CDR3, the DNA is TGTGCCAGCGTCCGGGACAGGGGTGAGACCCAGTACTTC.